What follows is one TCR beta chain and its context. Its specificity is not known. The entry originates in a study of cytomegalovirus exposure and HLA in healthy donors. Across the whole study: Around 89 million unique TCRs from HLA-typed donors made up an early data release.

It was with 60 Vbeta and 13 Jbeta primers that the PCR ran. TCRdb's table, derived via immunoSEQ multiplex PCR, lists solely in-frame clones and lacks some. The sample lists 150,000 to 200,000 clones, roughly 79% occurring once. Broader study findings: Later on, an analysis showed TCR association rates differing by HLA locus, with DRB1 the most and HLA-C the fewest. The sole available immune exposure information was CMV serostatus.

Donors had nominal health at sampling but likely had unrecorded immune exposures. The germline CDR1 and CDR2 sequences are SNHLY and FYNNEI. This CDR3 is built from 14 residues. V lost 7 bases, J lost 9 bases, and 19 bases lay in between. What was sequenced was PBMCs. The receptor's source is a woman aged 40 to 50 in good health and CMV-seronegative. The rearrangement uses TRBV2 and TRBJ1-5, with a tentative D call TRBD1 (6 bases). In DNA, the CDR3 is TGTGCCAGCAAGGGGGGGAGTGGGACCGGGCCCCAGCATTTT. This encodes CASKGGSGTGPQHF.